One sample yielded the 24 T cell receptor beta chains listed below, sequenced in a study of OX40 agonist ivuxolimab in advanced cancers. TCRdb's table, derived via immunoSEQ multiplex PCR, lists solely in-frame clones and lacks some. The sample lists about 45,000 clones; roughly nine tenths were seen once. The sequencing here drew on CD4+ or CD8+ T cells sorted from blood, taken in a trial of the OX40 agonist ivuxolimab. These receptors originate from an adult with an advanced solid tumor such as melanoma, head and neck, liver or kidney cancer.

The chain joins TRBV5-5 to TRBJ2-1; 8 bases align to TRBD2. V was pared by 4 bases and J by 7 bases, with 19 bases of the junction left unmatched. Germline CDR1 reads SGHKS; CDR2 reads YYEKEE (reference sequence). This CDR3 has 18 residues. CDR3 coding DNA: TGTGCCAGCAGCGCAAGGGGGGGCCCGAGCGGGAGTAGGAATGAGCAGTTCTTC. Translated: CASSARGGPSGSRNEQFF.

V and J are TRBV11-2 and TRBJ2-7, with 14 positions matching TRBD2. After removal of 4 bases from V and 7 bases from J, the junction contained 12 bases not matched to a gene. The CDR3 totals 17 residues. Germline CDR1 reads SGHAT; CDR2 reads FQNNGV. The chain's CDR3 is CASSSGLAGAFPGEQYF. In nucleotides, the CDR3 is TGTGCCAGCAGCTCGGGACTAGCGGGAGCATTTCCGGGAGAGCAGTACTTC.

V gene TRBV11-2 combines with J gene TRBJ2-1; D gene uncertain. V lost 7 bases and J lost 3, with 4 bases in between. Germline values: CDR1 SGHAT, CDR2 FQNNGV. This CDR3 has 11 residues. Here the CDR3 DNA reads TGTGCCAGCAACCACTACAATGAGCAGTTCTTC. Translation gives CASNHYNEQFF. Full variable domain (rest looked up from reference TRBV11-2 and TRBJ2-1): EAGVAQSPRYKIIEKRQSVAFWCNPISGHATLYWYQQILGQGPKLLIQFQNNGVVDDSQLPKDRFSAERLKGVDSTLKIQPAKLEDSAVYLCASNHYNEQFFGPGTRLTVL.

CDR3 loop: CASSRTGLAEAFF. The CDR3 DNA follows: TGTGCCAGCAGCCGGACAGGGCTAGCTGAAGCTTTCTTT. The rearrangement links TRBV14 to TRBJ1-1; 8 bases agree with TRBD1. Looked up from germline, CDR1 is SGHDN and CDR2 is FVKESK. V shed 4 bases, J shed 6 bases, and the junction held 4 bases outside the gene matches. CDR3 length: 13 amino acids.

This chain uses TRBV6-1 with TRBJ2-7; D remains ambiguous. This CDR3 has 13 amino acids. Germline loops: CDR1 MNHNS, CDR2 SASEGT. V dropped 5 bases and J dropped 5 bases, with 13 bases sitting between them. This CDR3 reads CASSNTAVHEQYF. The CDR3, as DNA: TGTGCCAGCAGTAATACGGCGGTCCACGAGCAGTACTTC.

In its sample, this clone was seen a few times. The chain couples TRBV13 to TRBJ1-5; D is possibly TRBD1 (5 bases). Germline CDR1 is PRHDT and CDR2 is FYEKMQ (reference sequence). Trimming removed 2 bases at V and 11 bases at J, with 16 bases between. The length of the CDR3 is 14 residues. CDR3 coding DNA: TGTGCCAGCAGCTTATTGACGGGGGACGGGGCCCAGCATTTT. Protein: CASSLLTGDGAQHF.

This clone has a single count. The V call is TRBV11-2, the J call TRBJ1-6; D is unresolved. V lost 4 bases, J lost 1 base, and 8 bases lay in between. Germline V CDR1 and CDR2: SGHAT, FQNNGV. This CDR3 has 15 residues. The CDR3 bases are TGTGCCAGCAGCTCCGGGGTTTCCTATAATTCACCCCTCCACTTT. Its protein product is CASSSGVSYNSPLHF.

In DNA form, the CDR3 reads TGCGCCAGCAGCCAGACAGGTTCCTCCTACGAGCAGTACTTC. The encoded protein is CASSQTGSSYEQYF. The V call is TRBV4-1, the J call TRBJ2-7; tentatively, D is TRBD1 (6 bases). Germline assignment: CDR1 MGHRA and CDR2 YSYEKL. This CDR3 has 14 residues. The V end lost 3 bases, the J end lost 0 bases, and 9 bases lay between the germline ends.

The chain links TRBV5-4 to TRBJ2-1, with 7 bases aligning to TRBD2. J gave up 1 base and V 1 base, and 5 bases lay outside the gene matches. The CDR3 has 16 amino acids. The V gene's germline CDR1 is SGHNT and CDR2 YYREEE (reference sequence). The CDR3 protein is CASSLSAGDSYNEQFF. CDR3 nucleotide sequence: TGTGCCAGCAGCTTGTCGGCGGGGGATTCCTACAATGAGCAGTTCTTC. Full variable domain (missing parts from reference TRBV5-4 and TRBJ2-1): ETGVTQSPTHLIKTRGQQVTLRCSSQSGHNTVSWYQQALGQGPQFIFQYYREEENGRGNFPPRFSGLQFPNYSSELNVNALELDDSALYLCASSLSAGDSYNEQFFGPGTRLTVL.

This chain connects TRBV6-5 to TRBJ1-2; 10 nucleotides match TRBD1. CDR1 is MNHEY, CDR2 SVGAGI, per germline. V gave up 6 bases and J gave up 6 bases; unmatched junction bases: 4. This CDR3 comprises 13 residues. CDR3 loop: CASRGDRGNGYTF. CDR3 coding DNA: TGTGCCAGCAGGGGGGACAGGGGCAATGGCTACACCTTC.

V and J are TRBV7-9 and TRBJ2-7; possibly TRBD2 for D (5 bases). This CDR3 region has 15 residues. Germline values: CDR1 SEHNR, CDR2 FQNEAQ (reference sequence). V dropped 6 bases and J dropped 0 bases, with 15 bases sitting between them. The CDR3 protein is CASRQSLSGSYEQYF. CDR3 nucleotide sequence: TGTGCCAGCAGACAATCCCTCAGCGGCTCCTACGAGCAGTACTTC.

This clone was found a few times. V gene TRBV27 combines with J gene TRBJ1-2; no clear D gene. Trimming removed 8 bases at V and 0 bases at J, with 7 bases between. The germline V gene has CDR1 MNHEY and CDR2 SMNVEV (reference sequence). This CDR3 spans 12 amino acids. The CDR3 DNA is TGTGCCAGCGCCCCGACTAACTATGGCTACACCTTC. As protein: CASAPTNYGYTF.

The genes are TRBV5-5 and TRBJ1-2; 9 positions agree with TRBD1. After removal of 4 bases from V and 6 bases from J, the junction contained 10 bases not matched to a gene. This CDR3 contains 15 residues. In germline, CDR1 is SGHKS, CDR2 YYEKEE (reference sequence). DNA of the CDR3: TGTGCCAGCAGCACGAACCGGGACAGGGTTCATGGCTACACCTTC. It codes for CASSTNRDRVHGYTF.

The V gene is TRBV6-5, the J gene TRBJ2-2; D is unclear. Germline values: CDR1 MNHEY, CDR2 SVGAGI. This CDR3 spans 16 amino acids. The ends were cut back, 0 bases at V and 2 bases at J, with 10 bases in the middle. The DNA of the CDR3 is TGTGCCAGCAGTTACTCCCGGGTCGTAAACACCGGGGAGCTGTTTTTT. It encodes CASSYSRVVNTGELFF.

The rearrangement joins TRBV6-4 to TRBJ2-3, with TRBD2 matching over 10 bases. Germline CDR1 reads MRHNA; CDR2 reads SNTAGT. CDR3 length: 15 amino acids. The J segment lost 1 base and the V segment lost 9 bases, leaving 7 bases of the junction unmatched. CDR3 sequence (DNA): TGTGCCAGTTCCTCGGGGACTAGCGGCACAGATACGCAGTATTTT. Its translation is CASSSGTSGTDTQYF.

The V and J genes are TRBV12-5 and TRBJ1-2; D call uncertain. Trimming pared 0 bases from V and 3 bases from J, leaving 11 bases between. The length of the CDR3 is 15 residues. Germline CDR1 reads LGHNT; CDR2 reads FRNRAP. In nucleotides, the CDR3 is TGTGCTAGTGGTTTGGTACCGCCGTGGGACTATGGCTACACCTTC. Its translation: CASGLVPPWDYGYTF.

The chain links TRBV7-6 to TRBJ1-4, with D perhaps matching TRBD1 (6 bases). CDR3 size: 15 residues. Per germline, CDR1 SGHVS and CDR2 FNYEAQ. Trimming took 1 base from V and 8 from J, leaving 14 bases between them. In DNA form, the CDR3 reads TGTGCCAGCAGCTTAGGTGGCGGGGGCAGAGAAAAACTGTTTTTT. Amino acid sequence: CASSLGGGGREKLFF.

The chain joins TRBV7-9 to TRBJ2-5; D is uncertain. The CDR3 loop spans 15 amino acids. The germline gives CDR1 SEHNR, CDR2 FQNEAQ (reference sequence). Trimming shortened V by 5 bases and J by 2 bases, and 15 bases separated the two germline ends. CDR3 loop: CASSPFVGGQETQYF. The CDR3 bases are TGTGCCAGCAGCCCCTTTGTAGGTGGTCAAGAGACCCAGTACTTC.

The chain couples TRBV10-3 to TRBJ2-1; TRBD2 is a possible D gene (6 bases). Germline V gene lookup returns CDR1 ENHRY and CDR2 SYGVKD. This CDR3 comprises 20 residues. Trimming stripped 9 bases from V and 0 bases from J, with 30 bases between. The CDR3 DNA sequence: TGTGCCATAGGAGGGGAGGCGGAAACGTTTTCGATTAGCTCCTACAATGAGCAGTTCTTC. This codes for CAIGGEAETFSISSYNEQFF.

This chain connects TRBV4-2 to TRBJ2-7; 7 bases fit TRBD2. The V and J ends lost 3 bases and 4 bases, in that order; junction bases with no gene match: 9. The CDR3 contains 15 residues. Germline CDR1 LGHNA, CDR2 YNFKEQ. CDR3 residues: CASSQLDTGGYEQYF. CDR3 in DNA: TGTGCCAGCAGCCAGCTGGACACGGGGGGTTACGAGCAGTACTTC.

V and J are TRBV27 and TRBJ1-1; 8 bases match TRBD1. Germline values: CDR1 MNHEY, CDR2 SMNVEV (reference sequence). Trimming took 5 bases from V and 5 from J; bases not matched to a gene: 7. The CDR3 consists of 14 residues. The CDR3 bases are TGTGCCAGCAGTCTACTACAGGGGGGGACTGAAGCTTTCTTT. Protein product: CASSLLQGGTEAFF.

This chain links TRBV2 with TRBJ2-5; the D is unclear. The last part of the DNA fits TRBJ2-7 better; the J call may be wrong. The CDR3 runs 13 residues. Germline V gives CDR1 SNHLY, CDR2 FYNNEI. CDR3 nucleotides: TGTGCCAGCAGTCCCTGGGCAGCCGACGAGCAGTACTTC. This gives the protein CASSPWAADEQYF.

The chain joins TRBV28 to TRBJ1-4; TRBD1 is a possible D gene (5 bases). The CDR3 length is 15 residues. Germline CDR1 is MDHEN and CDR2 is SYDVKM. Trimming shortened V by 2 bases and J by 8 bases, and 15 bases separated the two germline ends. The DNA for the CDR3 is TGTGCCAGCAGTTTAACGCGAGGGGTAGGGGAAAAACTGTTTTTT. It yields the protein CASSLTRGVGEKLFF. The full variable domain, completed using reference TRBV28 and TRBJ1-4, is DVKVTQSSRYLVKRTGEKVFLECVQDMDHENMFWYRQDPGLGLRLIYFSYDVKMKEKGDIPEGYSVSREKKERFSLILESASTNQTSMYLCASSLTRGVGEKLFFGSGTQLSVL.

The chain employs TRBV6-6 and TRBJ1-5, with no clear D. V was trimmed by 0 bases and J by 2 bases, leaving 8 bases between them. This CDR3 region has 15 residues. In germline, CDR1 is MNHNY, CDR2 SVGAGI (reference sequence). This CDR3 reads CASSYSDGRNQPQHF. DNA of the CDR3: TGTGCCAGCAGTTACTCGGACGGACGCAATCAGCCCCAGCATTTT.